Listed here are 23 T cell receptor beta chains from one sample, sequenced in a study of regulatory T cells in long-lasting Graves disease. The authors built TCR beta libraries using iRepertoire HTBI primers and Arm-PCR of CDR3 regions. A single record per CDR3 protein comes from TCRdb applying MiXCR to the multiplex PCR reads. The sample contains some 470,000 distinct CDR3 sequences, roughly 21% of which appear only once. Regarding time point: persistent/refractory GD, antithyroid drugs over 5 years with positive TRAb. Generation of the TCR library employed RNA extracted from PBMCs. This sample comprised peripheral blood mononuclear cells (PBMCs), obtained when the disease was refractory, from a patient treated with antithyroid drugs. Every receptor here comes from a female donor with Graves disease.

The chain has TRBV12-3 or TRBV12-4 and TRBJ2-7, with TRBD1 as a possible D gene (6 bases). This CDR3 contains 12 residues. Trimming cost V 5 bases and J 12 bases, with 17 bases left between them. CDR3 DNA: TGTGCCAGCAGTCAATCAGGGGTTAGGCCGTACTTC. This translates into CASSQSGVRPYF.

The chain joins TRBV5-1 to TRBJ2-1; no clear D gene. Germline loops: CDR1 SGHRS, CDR2 YFSETQ. V lost 2 bases to trimming and J lost 4 bases, with 13 bases between them. The CDR3 is 15 amino acids. The CDR3 DNA reads as TGCGCCAGCAGCTTCTTGGCAGGAGATTACAATGAGCAGTTCTTC. Amino acid sequence: CASSFLAGDYNEQFF.

This clonotype was counted many times. The chain couples TRBV2 to TRBJ1-1; 8 positions match TRBD1. Unmatched junction bases numbered 9, after V lost 6 bases and J lost 3 bases. The CDR3 is made up of 15 amino acids. The V gene's germline CDR1 is SNHLY and CDR2 FYNNEI. In DNA form, the CDR3 reads TGTGCCAGCAGAACCTTGGACAGGGTGGACACTGAAGCTTTCTTT. It encodes CASRTLDRVDTEAFF.

J is TRBJ2-3 and V is TRBV6-4, with unresolved D. The CDR3 is made up of 14 amino acids. Trimming took 5 bases from V and 0 from J, leaving 9 bases between them. Germline lookup yields CDR1 MRHNA and CDR2 SNTAGT. This CDR3 is CASSQTRSTDTQYF. The CDR3 DNA follows: TGTGCCAGCAGTCAGACAAGAAGCACAGATACGCAGTATTTT.

CDR3 residues: CASSPGSIRGTDTQYF. In DNA, the CDR3 is TGCGCCAGCAGCCCCGGTAGTATCCGGGGCACAGATACGCAGTATTTT. The chain has TRBV5-1 and TRBJ2-3; the D is unclear. The germline gives CDR1 SGHRS, CDR2 YFSETQ. This CDR3 has 16 residues. V shed 4 bases and J shed 1 base, with 16 bases lying between them.

V is TRBV24-1 and J is TRBJ2-7; possibly TRBD1 or TRBD2 for D (5 bases each). The CDR3 is 15 residues long. Trimming took 2 bases from V and 2 from J, leaving 12 bases between them. Germline V CDR1 and CDR2: KGHDR, SFDVKD. This CDR3 is CATSDSTADAYEQYF. The DNA for the CDR3 is TGTGCCACCAGTGATTCGACAGCGGACGCCTACGAGCAGTACTTC.

The V call is TRBV7-8, the J call TRBJ1-1, with 10 bases lining up with TRBD1. CDR1 and CDR2 (germline): SGHVS, FQNEAQ. The CDR3 extends over 18 amino acids. After removal of 2 bases from V and 1 base from J, the junction contained 10 bases not matched to a gene. The CDR3 DNA reads as TGTGCCAGCAGCTTATTTCGAGACAGGGGGCTGAGGAACACTGAAGCTTTCTTT. This encodes CASSLFRDRGLRNTEAFF. The full variable domain, rest sourced from reference TRBV7-8 and TRBJ1-1, is GAGVSQSPRYKVAKRGQDVALRCDPISGHVSLFWYQQALGQGPEFLTYFQNEAQLDKSGLPSDRFFAERPEGSVSTLKIQRTQQEDSAVYLCASSLFRDRGLRNTEAFFGQGTRLTVV.

The CDR3 sequence is CASSPASGGDTQYF. CDR3 in DNA: TGTGCCAGCAGCCCCGCGTCAGGGGGAGATACGCAGTATTTT. The J gene is TRBJ2-3, the V gene TRBV12-3 or TRBV12-4; 7 nucleotides agree with TRBD1. This CDR3 is built from 14 residues. With V trimmed by 6 bases and J by 5 bases, 8 bases remained unmatched.

Notes on this clonotype: One junction end does not reproduce the germline sequence, and a read error may be involved. CDR3 nucleotide sequence: TGTGCCGGCAGCGTAGAGGCCTTCTATAATTCACCCCTCCACTTT. Its protein is CAGSVEAFYNSPLHF. V and J are TRBV9 and TRBJ1-6; no clear D. Germline assignment: CDR1 SGDLS and CDR2 YYNGEE. The CDR3 runs to 15 residues.

This clonotype was counted ten times or more. This chain connects TRBV10-3 to TRBJ2-5, with 8 bases aligning to TRBD1. The length of the CDR3 is 14 residues. The J segment lost 0 bases and the V segment lost 6 bases, leaving 3 bases of the junction unmatched. Germline-derived CDR1 and CDR2 are ENHRY and SYGVKD. Here the CDR3 reads CAIRKQGDQETQYF. CDR3 in DNA: TGTGCCATCAGAAAACAGGGGGACCAAGAGACCCAGTACTTC.

This clonotype came up a few times. The rearrangement uses TRBV7-8 and TRBJ2-1; tentatively, D is TRBD2 (6 bases). CDR3 length equals 18 residues. Germline loops: CDR1 SGHVS, CDR2 FQNEAQ. V was pared by 1 base and J by 6 bases, with 22 bases between. As DNA, the CDR3 is TGTGCCAGCAGCTTAGGAATTGGAGGGTTCTACCCAGGCAATGAGCAGTTCTTC. Translated, it gives CASSLGIGGFYPGNEQFF.

J is TRBJ1-1 and V is TRBV3-1, with TRBD1 identical over 8 bases. The CDR3 sequence is 15 residues long. V gave up 2 bases and J gave up 6 bases; unmatched junction bases: 8. Germline CDR1 and CDR2: LGHDT and YNNKEL (reference sequence). CDR3 sequence reads: CASSQTNSDRAEAFF. In DNA, the CDR3 is TGTGCCAGCAGCCAAACAAATTCGGACAGGGCTGAAGCTTTCTTT.

The CDR3 reads CSARLQQETQYF. CDR3 DNA: TGCAGTGCTAGACTTCAGCAAGAGACCCAGTACTTC. The V gene is TRBV20-1, the J gene TRBJ2-5; D gene unclear. The CDR3 runs to 12 residues. The germline V and J ends were trimmed by 2 bases and 2 bases, with 6 bases remaining between them. Germline loops: CDR1 DFQATT, CDR2 SNEGSKA (reference sequence).

This clonotype was seen only a few times. The chain uses TRBV7-3 and TRBJ2-7; D not certain. The germline V and J ends were trimmed by 2 bases and 0 bases, with 11 bases remaining between them. The CDR3 sequence is 15 residues long. The germline V gene encodes CDR1 SGHTA and CDR2 FQGTGA. The CDR3 region has the DNA TGTGCCAGCAGCTTAGGGGTTAGAGGCTCCTACGAGCAGTACTTC. It codes for CASSLGVRGSYEQYF.

This chain joins TRBV11-2 and TRBJ2-7; TRBD1 is a possible D gene (5 bases). V shed 5 bases and J shed 0 bases, with 14 bases lying between them. The CDR3 sequence is 15 residues long. Germline V lookup: CDR1 SGHAT, CDR2 FQNNGV. The CDR3 coding sequence is TGTGCCAGCAGCCAAGGGGTTATGAGCTCCTACGAGCAGTACTTC. Amino acid sequence: CASSQGVMSSYEQYF.

The chain couples TRBV30 to TRBJ1-2; 7 nucleotides agree with TRBD1. CDR1 and CDR2 from the germline V gene are GTSNPN and SVGIG (reference sequence). V lost 3 bases to trimming and J lost 2 bases; unmatched junction nucleotides: 6. The CDR3 has 14 amino acids. CDR3 bases: TGTGCCTGGAGGGCCTCGACAGGGAACTATGGCTACACCTTC. It specifies CAWRASTGNYGYTF. Using reference TRBV30 and TRBJ1-2 for the parts outside the CDR3, the full variable domain is SQTIHQWPATLVQPVGSPLSLECTVEGTSNPNLYWYRQAAGRGLQLLFYSVGIGQISSEVPQNLSASRPQDRQFILSSKKLLLSDSGFYLCAWRASTGNYGYTFGSGTRLTVV.

The chain employs TRBV12-3 or TRBV12-4 and TRBJ2-1; D remains unclear. V lost 0 bases to trimming and J lost 9 bases, with 6 bases between them. The CDR3 runs to 12 residues. The CDR3 loop is CASSLASSEQFF. The CDR3 DNA is TGTGCCAGCAGTTTAGCGTCAAGTGAGCAGTTCTTC.

This clonotype was found many times. The CDR3 DNA sequence: TGTGCCAGCAGTCCTGTTATCGGTCAGCCCCAGCATTTT. It specifies CASSPVIGQPQHF. V and J are TRBV6-1 and TRBJ1-5; D is unresolved. V was clipped by 5 bases and J by 6 bases, with 11 bases between them. Germline loops: CDR1 MNHNS, CDR2 SASEGT. The CDR3 has 13 residues.

This clonotype showed up just a few times. The chain joins TRBV24-1 to TRBJ2-5; 10 bases are a match to TRBD2. Germline V CDR1 and CDR2: KGHDR, SFDVKD. V shed 5 bases, J shed 1 base, and the junction held 3 bases outside the gene matches. CDR3 length: 15 amino acids. CDR3 sequence reads: CATSVLAGGQETQYF. Here the CDR3 DNA reads TGTGCCACCAGTGTATTAGCGGGGGGCCAAGAGACCCAGTACTTC.

This clonotype came up many times. The rearrangement joins TRBV28 to TRBJ2-7; D is possibly TRBD1 (6 bases). This CDR3 has 14 residues. V was cut by 1 base and J by 1 base, with 8 bases left in between. Per germline, CDR1 MDHEN and CDR2 SYDVKM. CDR3 bases: TGTGCCAGCAGTTTATCAGGACAGTCCTACGAGCAGTACTTC. Translating it yields CASSLSGQSYEQYF.

The chain joins TRBV27 to TRBJ2-7; D possibly corresponds to TRBD2 (5 bases). Per the germline V gene, CDR1 is MNHEY and CDR2 is SMNVEV (reference sequence). CDR3 length: 14 amino acids. V gave up 5 bases and J gave up 2 bases, with 13 bases separating them. Here the CDR3 DNA reads TGTGCCAGCAGTCCCTCGGACGGGGCCTACGAGCAGTACTTC. It codes for CASSPSDGAYEQYF.

V and J are TRBV10-3 and TRBJ2-7; TRBD1 agrees at 9 bases. J lost 3 bases, V lost 4 bases, and 19 bases had no gene match. The CDR3 extends over 19 amino acids. The germline CDR1 and CDR2 sequences are ENHRY and SYGVKD. The CDR3 reads CAISGGSPGTGRRDYEQYF. The CDR3 nucleotides are TGTGCCATCAGTGGAGGCAGTCCCGGGACAGGGCGGAGGGACTACGAGCAGTACTTC.

V and J are TRBV5-1 and TRBJ2-3, with TRBD1 as a possible D gene (6 bases). Germline V CDR1 and CDR2: SGHRS, YFSETQ. The CDR3 sequence is 13 residues long. Deletions cut 2 bases from V and 5 bases from J, with 9 bases between. In DNA form, the CDR3 reads TGCGCCAGCAGCTTCAAGGGGGAAGATACGCAGTATTTT. It is translated as CASSFKGEDTQYF.